Listed below are T cell receptor beta chains from one sample, sequenced in a study of cytomegalovirus exposure and HLA in healthy donors. TCRdb keeps only in-frame clones here, not all; method: immunoSEQ multiplex PCR. The table records tens of thousands of clones, around 77% of them present only once. The sequenced material came from PBMCs. These receptors all stem from a middle-aged man in good health and CMV-seronegative. Both conserved end residues are part of each CDR3. The order of the fields is clone size, V gene, CDR3 protein. Size is omitted from some rows. Given values are once, few, many or a class for expanded clones.

clone size: once; V gene: TRBV7-6; CDR3 protein: CASSKVVGGTITYEQYF
clone size: .; V gene: TRBV27; CDR3 protein: CASSTGRGNTIYF
clone size: once; V gene: TRBV7-9; CDR3 protein: CASSLESTNEKLFF
clone size: .; V gene: TRBV30; CDR3 protein: CAWSGRGNDRDGYTF
clone size: once; V gene: TRBV29-1; CDR3 protein: CSVALSVAKNIQYF
clone size: .; V gene: TRBV4-2; CDR3 protein: CASSHGPRAGGPDTQYF
clone size: once; V gene: TRBV19; CDR3 protein: CASSIGIPGLMATQYF
clone size: .; V gene: TRBV5-1; CDR3 protein: CASSTNRDNEQFF
clone size: once; V gene: TRBV7-8; CDR3 protein: CASSLALRGASSYNEQFF
clone size: .; V gene: TRBV2; CDR3 protein: CASSEAGTTGLRGNQPQHF
clone size: .; V gene: TRBV18; CDR3 protein: CASSPGTSRYEQYF
clone size: .; V gene: TRBV6-5; CDR3 protein: CASSLQGLGSSYEQYF
clone size: once; V gene: TRBV28; CDR3 protein: CASSPGTGAMNGGAFF
clone size: once; V gene: TRBV29-1; CDR3 protein: CSVLRDTYTGELFF
clone size: .; V gene: TRBV4-2; CDR3 protein: CASSQPSEGAYEQYF
clone size: .; V gene: TRBV6-1; CDR3 protein: CASSEGRGRVATNEKLFF
clone size: .; V gene: TRBV7-9; CDR3 protein: CASSYANTRTSGSSYEQYF
clone size: .; V gene: TRBV28; CDR3 protein: CAIHLQNYGYTF
clone size: .; V gene: TRBV7-9; CDR3 protein: CASSNQRSSNEQYF
clone size: .; V gene: TRBV6-5; CDR3 protein: CASRPGQLNYGYTF
clone size: .; V gene: TRBV27; CDR3 protein: CASMGQGVYEQYF
clone size: .; V gene: TRBV28; CDR3 protein: CASPRTGGAATDTQYF
clone size: .; V gene: TRBV2; CDR3 protein: CASSVEQGVNQPQHF
clone size: .; V gene: TRBV7-9; CDR3 protein: CASSPVVGPNSPLHF
clone size: .; V gene: TRBV7-6; CDR3 protein: CASSSRGGYDKNTGELFF
clone size: .; V gene: TRBV27; CDR3 protein: CASNAGGTEAFF
clone size: .; V gene: TRBV7-6; CDR3 protein: CASTLGRGGRETQYF
clone size: .; V gene: TRBV11-2; CDR3 protein: CASSFQGDSPLHF
clone size: .; V gene: TRBV30; CDR3 protein: CAWRADRDRDEIDEQFF
clone size: .; V gene: TRBV5-4; CDR3 protein: CASSVNPRESGNTIYF
clone size: few; V gene: TRBV30; CDR3 protein: CAWGAPSGGNYGYTF
clone size: .; V gene: TRBV25-1; CDR3 protein: CASSEVDKRVDTQYF
clone size: .; V gene: TRBV6-1; CDR3 protein: CASSVGAFLYEQYF
clone size: .; V gene: TRBV19; CDR3 protein: CASTGTRSINEQFF
clone size: .; V gene: TRBV6-4; CDR3 protein: CASPPEGPNEKLFF
clone size: .; V gene: TRBV4-3; CDR3 protein: CASSRLAASYNEQFF
clone size: .; V gene: TRBV6-5; CDR3 protein: CASSSTRVPAGNEQFF
clone size: .; V gene: TRBV7-8; CDR3 protein: CASSPRWTGFVAEAFF
clone size: .; V gene: TRBV20-1; CDR3 protein: CSVTYDTGCTF
clone size: .; V gene: TRBV9; CDR3 protein: CASSEANYGYTF
clone size: few; V gene: TRBV18; CDR3 protein: CASSQTGDGEKLFF
clone size: .; V gene: TRBV18; CDR3 protein: CASSPTGGQIDQPQHF
clone size: once; V gene: TRBV2; CDR3 protein: CASGDRGPIYGYTF
clone size: .; V gene: TRBV10-1; CDR3 protein: CASPGGAAFF
clone size: .; V gene: TRBV30; CDR3 protein: CAWSVWGQGVRSSYEQYF